This TCR beta chain was recovered during a study of shared clonotypes between healthy human individuals. HIV-negative, healthy adults without recent acute infections or vaccinations were the donors. The germline V gene has CDR1 MNHEY and CDR2 SMNVEV (reference sequence). The CDR3 sequence is 16 residues long. V gave up 7 bases and J gave up 3 bases; unmatched junction bases: 9. In regard to this clone: The antigen remains unidentified.

Several immunoSEQ plates received, in even portions, the genomic DNA of each subset. TCRdb keeps only in-frame clones here, not all; method: immunoSEQ multiplex PCR. The sample consists of about 2.5 million clones, less than 95% of them appearing once. Study-wide results and caveats: Sampling covered blood only; tissue repertoires likely differ.

Sequencing used naive CD4+ T cells from PBMCs. The subset denotes: CD45RA+ positively selected. This chain joins TRBV27 and TRBJ2-2, with TRBD1 identical over 9 bases. The source is a man between 18 and 35 years old in good health. Some clones in this sample may be carry-over from other donors' samples. The CDR3 here is CASTKPGQGDTGELFF. CDR3 coding DNA: TGTGCCAGCACTAAACCGGGACAGGGTGACACCGGGGAGCTGTTTTTT.